Below, 19 T cell receptor beta chains from the same sample are listed, as sequenced in a study of beta chain features in type 1 diabetes listed by TCRdb under 2018. Libraries came from the immunoSEQ multiplex PCR assay. The High Capacity cDNA Reverse Transcription Kit was used to reverse transcribe all of the isolated RNA, meaning that expressed TCRB transcripts were what got sequenced. TCRdb mirrors the immuneACCESS table, restricted to in-frame sequences. Some clones are absent from its copies; in checked studies, under half trace to an unresolved V gene, and the reason for the others is unknown. The sample profile shows under 300,000 clones; roughly 8% of them were found once. The leading ten clones occupy more than 0.9% of the sample. Sequencing was carried out using central memory CD4+ T cells from blood. The receptors derive from a woman between 18 and 30 years old in good health.

This clone was recorded at least ten times. Other DNA sequences in the sample encode the same CDR3. The rearrangement uses TRBV7-2 and TRBJ1-2; no clear D. The CDR3 is 12 amino acids. The germline V gene has CDR1 SGHTA and CDR2 FQGNSA. V lost 0 bases and J lost 7, with 6 bases in between. The CDR3 sequence is CASSLAESGYTF. The CDR3 bases are TGTGCCAGCAGCTTAGCGGAAAGTGGCTACACCTTC. The variable domain in full, completed from reference TRBV7-2 and TRBJ1-2, reads GAGVSQSPSNKVTEKGKDVELRCDPISGHTALYWYRQSLGQGLEFLIYFQGNSAPDKSGLPSDRFSAERTGGSVSTLTIQRTQQEDSAVYLCASSLAESGYTFGSGTRLTVV.

This sequence joins TRBV7-2 and TRBJ2-1, with 9 nucleotides matching TRBD2. This CDR3 spans 17 amino acids. With 5 bases clipped from V and 4 bases from J, the junction kept 12 bases outside the gene matches. The V gene's germline CDR1 is SGHTA and CDR2 FQGNSA. This CDR3 reads CASSLSGRRGRYNEQFF. DNA of the CDR3: TGTGCCAGCAGCCTTAGCGGGAGAAGGGGGAGATACAATGAGCAGTTCTTC.

This clone showed up just a few times. The chain links TRBV2 to TRBJ1-2, with TRBD1 identical over 10 bases. V lost 6 bases, J lost 7 bases, and 2 bases stayed unmatched. CDR1 is SNHLY and CDR2 is FYNNEI in the germline V gene. The CDR3 contains 12 residues. The CDR3 reads CASSWTGGGYTF. CDR3 nucleotides: TGTGCCAGCAGCTGGACAGGGGGTGGCTACACCTTC.

This clone has only a few counts. This chain uses TRBV11-3 with TRBJ2-1; no clear D. The CDR3 consists of 12 residues. The V end lost 2 bases, the J end lost 7 bases, and 6 bases lay between the germline ends. CDR1 and CDR2 (germline): SGHNT, YENEEA. The CDR3 reads CASSLNANEQFF. DNA for the CDR3: TGTGCCAGCAGCTTAAACGCAAATGAGCAGTTCTTC. Filled out from reference TRBV11-3 and TRBJ2-1, the complete variable domain reads EAGVVQSPRYKIIEKKQPVAFWCNPISGHNTLYWYLQNLGQGPELLIRYENEEAVDDSQLPKDRFSAERLKGVDSTLKIQPAELGDSAVYLCASSLNANEQFFGPGTRLTVL.

The chain employs TRBV30 and TRBJ1-5, with D unclear. Trimming took off 3 bases at V and 5 bases at J, with 8 bases between the two ends. The CDR3 has 12 amino acids. Germline CDR1 and CDR2: GTSNPN and SVGIG (reference sequence). DNA for the CDR3: TGTGCCTGGAGGGCAACGGATCAGCCCCAGCATTTT. Protein product: CAWRATDQPQHF.

The chain couples TRBV7-3 to TRBJ2-2; D perhaps matches TRBD2 (5 bases). The CDR3 has 16 residues. The V gene lost 4 bases and the J gene lost 0 bases, with 12 bases spanning the gap. CDR1 and CDR2 (germline): SGHTA, FQGTGA. CDR3 in DNA: TGTGCCAGCAGCTGGGGAGCGGTTACGAACACCGGGGAGCTGTTTTTT. Translating it yields CASSWGAVTNTGELFF.

This clone was detected only a few times. This chain links TRBV9 with TRBJ1-4; D is undetermined. The CDR3 is made up of 16 amino acids. V shed 4 bases and J shed 2 bases, with 15 bases lying between them. CDR1 and CDR2 (germline): SGDLS, YYNGEE. The CDR3 spells CASSKFVGGTNEKLFF. The CDR3 DNA reads TGTGCCAGCAGCAAATTTGTGGGAGGCACTAATGAAAAACTGTTTTTT.

The rearrangement links TRBV2 to TRBJ1-2, with D perhaps matching TRBD1 (5 bases). The CDR3 is made up of 15 amino acids. Germline V gives CDR1 SNHLY, CDR2 FYNNEI. The V end lost 1 base, the J end lost 4 bases, and 13 bases lay between the germline ends. The CDR3 here is CASSEGSREIYGYTF. The CDR3 nucleotides read TGTGCCAGCAGTGAAGGGAGCAGGGAAATCTATGGCTACACCTTC.

The chain joins TRBV28 to TRBJ2-2, with D hard to call. There are 15 residues in the CDR3. Germline CDR1 and CDR2: MDHEN and SYDVKM. Trimming removed 3 bases from V and 6 bases from J, with 14 bases in between. CDR3 residues: CASSFGTPGAGELFF. The CDR3 region has the DNA TGTGCCAGCAGTTTCGGCACCCCTGGCGCCGGGGAGCTGTTTTTT.

The gene calls are TRBV5-4 and TRBJ2-5; D is ambiguous. Trimming cost V 4 bases and J 2 bases, with 15 bases left between them. The CDR3 is made up of 15 amino acids. In germline, CDR1 is SGHNT, CDR2 YYREEE (reference sequence). The CDR3 bases are TGTGCCAGCAGCCCGGATCTTAGAGGACAAGAGACCCAGTACTTC. Translation gives CASSPDLRGQETQYF. Combining the CDR3 with reference TRBV5-4 and TRBJ2-5 gives the whole variable domain ETGVTQSPTHLIKTRGQQVTLRCSSQSGHNTVSWYQQALGQGPQFIFQYYREEENGRGNFPPRFSGLQFPNYSSELNVNALELDDSALYLCASSPDLRGQETQYFGPGTRLLVL.

This clone showed up just once. This chain links TRBV7-3 with TRBJ2-3; D may match TRBD1 or TRBD2 (5 bases each). The CDR3 is 14 residues long. Trimming left V 2 bases short and J 5 bases short, with 11 bases between. Germline values: CDR1 SGHTA, CDR2 FQGTGA. The CDR3 here is CASSLFGAQDTQYF. The CDR3 DNA reads as TGTGCCAGCAGCTTATTCGGGGCGCAAGATACGCAGTATTTT.

This clone has ten or more counts. V usage is TRBV7-9 and J usage is TRBJ2-1; D is unclear. Trimming stripped 2 bases from V and 7 bases from J, with 9 bases between. From germline, CDR1 is SEHNR and CDR2 FQNEAQ (reference sequence). This CDR3 region has 13 residues. The CDR3 region has the DNA TGTGCCAGCAGCTTACTAGTTTCTAATGAGCAGTTCTTC. Protein product: CASSLLVSNEQFF.

This clone has a handful of counts. The gene calls are TRBV5-1 and TRBJ2-1; D not certain. Between the trimmed V and J ends, which lost 0 bases and 1 base, there was a span of 8 bases. This CDR3 region has 15 residues. CDR1 SGHRS and CDR2 YFSETQ come from the germline V gene. The CDR3 region has the DNA TGCGCCAGCAGCTTGGTGTCCAGATCCTACAATGAGCAGTTCTTC. The encoded protein is CASSLVSRSYNEQFF. Looking up the rest from reference TRBV5-1 and TRBJ2-1 gives the full variable domain: KAGVTQTPRYLIKTRGQQVTLSCSPISGHRSVSWYQQTPGQGLQFLFEYFSETQRNKGNFPGRFSGRQFSNSRSEMNVSTLELGDSALYLCASSLVSRSYNEQFFGPGTRLTVL.

This clone was counted many times. This sequence joins TRBV27 and TRBJ2-1, with D possibly TRBD1 on 6 matching bases. Trimming took 2 bases from V and 0 from J, leaving 8 bases between them. The germline CDR1 and CDR2 sequences are MNHEY and SMNVEV (reference sequence). The CDR3 length is 15 residues. The CDR3 reads CASSLQGSSYNEQFF. The CDR3 DNA reads as TGTGCCAGCAGTTTACAGGGGAGCTCCTACAATGAGCAGTTCTTC.

As regards this clone: The sample holds other DNA sequences that translate to the same CDR3. The genes are TRBV9 and TRBJ1-1; D remains unclear. CDR1 and CDR2 (germline): SGDLS, YYNGEE. The CDR3 totals 14 residues. Trimming stripped 0 bases from V and 0 bases from J, with 6 bases between. The CDR3 here is CASSVDPLNTEAFF. The CDR3 region has the DNA TGTGCCAGCAGCGTAGACCCTTTGAACACTGAAGCTTTCTTT.

This clone was found a few times. The chain links TRBV18 to TRBJ2-7, with D possibly matching TRBD1 (5 bases). Germline V gene data show CDR1 as KGHSH and CDR2 as LQKENI. There are 14 residues in the CDR3. The ends were cut back, 3 bases at V and 3 bases at J, with 12 bases in the middle. This chain's CDR3 is CASSPGPGFYEQYF. The CDR3 DNA is TGTGCCAGCTCACCCGGTCCAGGGTTCTACGAGCAGTACTTC.

At least ten counts were recorded for this clone. The J gene is TRBJ1-1, the V gene TRBV10-2, with D maybe TRBD1 (6 bases). Germline V gene data show CDR1 as WSHSY and CDR2 as SAAADI. The CDR3 runs to 13 residues. The V end lost 6 bases, the J end lost 5 bases, and 13 bases lay between the germline ends. The CDR3 DNA reads as TGCGCCAGCAGCTTACAGGGCTGGACTGAAGCTTTCTTT. It specifies CASSLQGWTEAFF.

This clone was recorded many times. The chain employs TRBV4-2 and TRBJ1-5; D is ambiguous. This CDR3 comprises 14 residues. The germline V gene has CDR1 LGHNA and CDR2 YNFKEQ. Trimming stripped 0 bases from V and 5 bases from J, with 8 bases between. The CDR3, as DNA: TGTGCCAGCAGCCAAGATGGAATAGATCAGCCCCAGCATTTT. Translation: CASSQDGIDQPQHF.

This clone turned up a few times. The chain uses TRBV4-2 and TRBJ2-1, with 9 bases fitting TRBD1. The CDR3 runs 16 residues. V dropped 4 bases and J dropped 5; count of bases not matched to a gene: 9. Germline loops: CDR1 LGHNA, CDR2 YNFKEQ. The CDR3 spells CASSPGGTGLHNEQFF. As DNA, the CDR3 is TGTGCCAGCAGCCCTGGTGGGACAGGGCTCCACAATGAGCAGTTCTTC.